Described below is a single T cell receptor (beta chain) sequence and its context. The PCR employed 60 Vbeta primers together with 13 Jbeta primers. The assay was immunoSEQ multiplex PCR, and TCRdb's table has in-frame clones only and misses some. The sample has roughly 150,000 clones; around 79% are singletons. The data derive from a study of cytomegalovirus exposure and HLA in healthy donors. Germline CDR1 MNHEY, CDR2 SVGAGI. Trimming took 0 bases from V and 5 from J, leaving 8 bases between them. This CDR3 comprises 14 residues. Sequencing input: PBMCs. The TCR sequence derives from a male donor in good health and CMV-seronegative. This chain joins TRBV6-5 and TRBJ2-1, with D maybe TRBD1 (6 bases). The CDR3 nucleotides are TGTGCCAGCAGTTACTCTGAGGGGGACAATGAGCAGTTCTTC. Amino acid sequence: CASSYSEGDNEQFF.